These 25 T cell receptor beta chains were sequenced from one sample in a study of tissue T cells after allogeneic stem cell transplantation. Libraries were prepared by immunoSEQ multiplex PCR; TCRdb keeps only in-frame clonotypes and omits some of them. The profile shows just under 7,500 clones, almost 70% of them singletons. Sequencing was performed on blood. The receptors originated from a female BALB/c mouse in good health. Mice of this strain are of MHC haplotype H2-d.

In the case of this clone: All gene names here are mouse names. The read comes to an end 1 residue before the CDR3 does, leaving the germline J gene to fill in the end. This chain connects TRBV13-1 to TRBJ2-4; TRBD2 aligns across 10 bases. This CDR3 is 13 amino acids long. J gave up 5 bases and V 3 bases, and 0 bases lay outside the gene matches. In germline, CDR1 is NSHNY, CDR2 SYGAGN. The CDR3 reads CASSGTGGNTLYF. The sequenced CDR3 bases are TGTGCCAGCAGTGGGACTGGGGGAAACACCTTGTAC.

Points on this clone: These gene names are mouse names. Coverage ceases 1 residue before the CDR3 finishes, and the germline J gene fills in the end. The chain uses TRBV3 and TRBJ2-5; 8 bases match TRBD2. This CDR3 spans 14 amino acids. The trim removed 5 bases at V and 2 bases at J, leaving 3 bases unmatched. In germline, CDR1 is SNHLY, CDR2 FYNGKV (reference sequence). This CDR3 reads CASSLTGGQDTQYF. CDR3 bases read: TGTGCCAGCAGCCTTACTGGGGGCCAAGACACCCAGTAC.

Worth noting for this clone: Gene labels here are mouse ones. The read comes to an end 1 residue before the CDR3 does, leaving the germline J gene to fill in the end. The chain couples TRBV20 to TRBJ2-7; 10 nucleotides match TRBD2. Germline assignment: CDR1 GFQATS and CDR2 STVNSAI. The V segment lost 4 bases and the J segment 5 bases; nucleotides outside the gene matches: 2. The CDR3 runs 12 residues. CDR3 bases read: TGTGGTGCTACGGACTGGGGGCATGAACAGTAC. Translating it yields CGATDWGHEQY. In full, the CDR3 reads CGATDWGHEQYF.

To note about this clone: Gene names and germline refer to mouse. Read sequence stops 1 residue before the CDR3 end, and the germline J gene provides the missing end. The genes are TRBV19 and TRBJ2-7; D gene ambiguous. This CDR3 spans 12 amino acids. With 1 base removed from V and 4 bases from J, the gap between germline ends came to 6 bases. Per the germline V gene, CDR1 is FNHDT and CDR2 is SITEND (reference sequence). CDR3 residues: CASSIPGYEQYF. CDR3 DNA, as far as it was read: TGTGCCAGCAGTATACCGGGGTATGAACAGTAC.

This clone was counted between two and nine times. Gene names and germline match the mouse. The missing CDR3 end, 1 residue past where the read stops, is filled in from the germline J gene. This chain links TRBV1 with TRBJ2-7; D might be TRBD1 (6 bases). Per germline, CDR1 NSQYPW and CDR2 LRSPGD (reference sequence). V was trimmed by 3 bases and J by 6 bases, leaving 9 bases between them. The length of the CDR3 is 12 residues. CDR3 amino acids: CTCSAPGAEQYF. The CDR3 DNA, read in part, is TGCACCTGCAGTGCCCCAGGGGCTGAACAGTAC.

Remarks on this clone: Germline and genes here are mouse. Read coverage stops 1 residue before the CDR3 terminus; the germline J gene supplies the remainder. V is TRBV13-2 and J is TRBJ2-2; 9 nucleotides line up with TRBD2. V was clipped by 0 bases and J by 3 bases; unmatched bases: 6. From germline, CDR1 is NNHNN and CDR2 SYGAGS (reference sequence). The CDR3 is 17 residues long. The DNA read from the CDR3 is TGTGCCAGCGGTGATGCATTGGGGGGGCGGCACACCGGGCAGCTCTAC. Translated, it gives CASGDALGGRHTGQLY. From start to end, the CDR3 is CASGDALGGRHTGQLYF.

In regard to this clone: The genes and germline here are from mouse. CDR3 DNA (partial): TGTGCCGAGGCAGGGAGGGATTCGCCCCTCTAC. This encodes CAEAGRDSPLY. The CDR3 in its entirety is CAEAGRDSPLYF. The chain carries TRBV3 and TRBJ1-6, with a possible D match to TRBD1 (5 bases). The read halts 1 residue ahead of the CDR3 end, with the missing end drawn from the germline J gene. TRBJ1-6 is assigned to the ORF class and has an uncertain function. The CDR3 runs to 12 residues. Trimming shortened V by 11 bases and J by 8 bases, and 13 bases separated the two germline ends. Germline V gene data show CDR1 as SNHLY and CDR2 as FYNGKV (reference sequence).

Note on this clone: Any gene name here is a mouse gene name. Read data end 1 residue before the CDR3 end; the end is taken from the germline J gene. The J gene is TRBJ2-5, the V gene TRBV2; D may be TRBD1 (6 bases). CDR3 length: 14 residues. Germline CDR1 and CDR2: LGHNA and YSYQKL. V shed 4 bases and J shed 0 bases, with 8 bases lying between them. Incomplete CDR3 DNA: TGTGCCAGCAGCCCAACAGGGAACCAAGACACCCAGTAC. This codes for CASSPTGNQDTQY. In full, the CDR3 is CASSPTGNQDTQYF.

Turning to this clone: All gene names here are mouse names. The read ends 1 residue shy of where the CDR3 ends; the end is completed using the germline J gene. This rearrangement joins TRBV13-2 to TRBJ2-4; 11 positions match TRBD2. Trimming at V came to 1 base and at J to 0 bases, leaving 4 bases not matched to a gene. The germline gives CDR1 NNHNN, CDR2 SYGAGS (reference sequence). This CDR3 is built from 17 residues. The part of the CDR3 DNA that was read is TGTGCCAGCGGTGATCCGGGACTGGGGGCTAGTCAAAACACCTTGTAC. Translated, it gives CASGDPGLGASQNTLY. The whole CDR3 sequence is CASGDPGLGASQNTLYF.

In regard to this clone: Gene names are mouse gene names. The read ends 1 residue before the CDR3 terminus; that terminus is restored from the germline J gene. Other DNA variants within this sample encode the same CDR3. V is TRBV13-1 and J is TRBJ2-4, with D uncertain. This CDR3 has 13 amino acids. V lost 5 bases, J lost 0 bases, and 7 bases lay in between. The germline V gene has CDR1 NSHNY and CDR2 SYGAGN. The sequenced CDR3 bases are TGTGCCAGCAGCCAACTTAGTCAAAACACCTTGTAC. Translated: CASSQLSQNTLY. The whole CDR3 sequence is CASSQLSQNTLYF.

This clone showed up just a few times. Gene names denote mouse genes. The CDR3 extends 1 residue past the end of the read, so its final part is completed from the germline J gene. This chain uses TRBV13-3 with TRBJ1-3; a weak D match, TRBD1 (5 bases). CDR3 size: 15 residues. V shed 0 bases and J shed 0 bases, with 7 bases lying between them. Per germline, CDR1 NNHDY and CDR2 SYVADS. Incomplete CDR3 DNA: TGTGCCAGCAGTGATGGGGGGGGTTCTGGAAATACGCTCTAT. It is translated as CASSDGGGSGNTLY. The whole CDR3 region reads CASSDGGGSGNTLYF.

With regard to this clone: Here the gene names and germline are mouse. The read falls 1 residue short of the CDR3 end, and the missing part is taken from the germline J gene. The chain employs TRBV5 and TRBJ1-5; D uncertain. In germline, CDR1 is LGHNA, CDR2 YNLKQL (reference sequence). V lost 0 bases, J lost 0 bases, and 6 bases lay in between. CDR3 length: 15 residues. CDR3 loop: CASSQDGVNNQAPLF. Partial CDR3 DNA: TGTGCCAGCAGCCAAGATGGGGTTAACAACCAGGCTCCGCTT.

A single count supports this clone. Gene names denote mouse genes. Read sequence stops 1 residue before the CDR3 end, and the germline J gene provides the missing end. The V call is TRBV13-2, the J call TRBJ2-5, with 9 bases lining up with TRBD2. J was trimmed by 0 bases and V by 2 bases; bases with no gene match: 4. Germline CDR1 is NNHNN and CDR2 is SYGAGS (reference sequence). CDR3 size: 16 residues. Partial CDR3 DNA: TGTGCCAGCGGTGACCAGACTGGGGGTAACCAAGACACCCAGTAC. Its translation is CASGDQTGGNQDTQY. The entire CDR3 sequence reads CASGDQTGGNQDTQYF.

Details on this clone: The gene symbols are mouse symbols. The CDR3 end lies 1 residue beyond the end of the read and is filled in from the germline J gene. Other DNA sequences in the sample encode the same CDR3. J is TRBJ1-1 and V is TRBV1; D is ambiguous. The CDR3 has 14 residues. Trimming left V 0 bases short and J 0 bases short, with 5 bases between. Germline-derived CDR1 and CDR2 are NSQYPW and LRSPGD (reference sequence). The CDR3 spells CTCSADITNTEVFF. Incomplete CDR3 DNA: TGCACCTGCAGTGCAGATATCACAAACACAGAAGTCTTC.

This clone was picked up a small number of times. The listed genes are named as in mouse. Read sequence stops 1 residue before the CDR3 end, and the germline J gene provides the missing end. This sequence joins TRBV2 and TRBJ2-7, with a possible D match to TRBD2 (6 bases). V was trimmed by 0 bases and J by 3 bases, leaving 9 bases between them. CDR1 is LGHNA and CDR2 is YSYQKL in the germline V gene. The CDR3 loop spans 14 amino acids. The CDR3 bases that were read are TGTGCCAGCAGCCAAGACCGGGGGGTCTATGAACAGTAC. Translating it yields CASSQDRGVYEQY. In full, the CDR3 is CASSQDRGVYEQYF.

On this clone: The genes are named according to mouse. The CDR3 extends 1 residue past the end of the read, so its final part is completed from the germline J gene. V is TRBV5 and J is TRBJ2-4; 10 positions match TRBD1. The CDR3 extends over 14 amino acids. V trimming: 4 bases; J trimming: 4 bases; junction bases outside the gene matches: 2. Germline values: CDR1 LGHNA, CDR2 YNLKQL (reference sequence). The covered CDR3 bases are TGTGCCAGCAGCCGAGGGACAGGGGAAAACACCTTGTAC. It encodes CASSRGTGENTLY. The whole CDR3 protein reads CASSRGTGENTLYF.

In its sample, this clone was seen once. Genes and germline come from the mouse. The DNA ends 1 residue before the CDR3 does, and the rest of the CDR3 is filled in from the germline J gene. V and J are TRBV13-2 and TRBJ1-4, with D unresolved. Trimming stripped 3 bases from V and 0 bases from J, with 6 bases between. Germline CDR1 reads NNHNN; CDR2 reads SYGAGS (reference sequence). This CDR3 has 14 residues. This CDR3 reads CASGVGISNERLFF. The CDR3 DNA, read in part, is TGTGCCAGCGGTGTGGGGATTTCCAACGAAAGATTATTT.

Worth noting for this clone: Mouse gene names and germline throughout. The read falls 1 residue short of the CDR3 end, and the missing part is taken from the germline J gene. This chain uses TRBV29 with TRBJ1-1, with D tentatively TRBD1 (5 bases). The CDR3 loop spans 15 amino acids. The germline gives CDR1 MSHET, CDR2 SYDVDS. The V end lost 2 bases, the J end lost 0 bases, and 10 bases lay between the germline ends. CDR3: CASSLHTGANTEVFF. The CDR3 bases that were read are TGTGCTAGCAGTTTACATACAGGAGCAAACACAGAAGTCTTC.

The sample holds one count of this clone. Each gene name is a mouse one. The CDR3 end is not reached by the read, which stops 1 residue before it; the germline J gene fills it in. The V and J genes are TRBV19 and TRBJ2-4, with unresolved D. The CDR3 runs to 14 residues. CDR1 and CDR2 from the germline V gene are FNHDT and SITEND (reference sequence). V shed 0 bases and J shed 0 bases, with 5 bases lying between them. The CDR3 region is CASSIVGSQNTLYF. The DNA read from the CDR3 is TGTGCCAGCAGTATAGTTGGGAGTCAAAACACCTTGTAC.

Comment on this clone: Gene names follow the mouse nomenclature. Incomplete CDR3 DNA: TGTGCAAGCAGCTTAGAGACAAACGAAAGATTATTT. Translation: CASSLETNERLF. The CDR3 in full is CASSLETNERLFF. This rearrangement joins TRBV16 to TRBJ1-4, with D unclear. The read terminates 1 residue before the CDR3 end, so the remaining end is supplied by the germline J gene. The V end was cut by 0 bases, the J end by 5 bases, with 4 bases between. The CDR3 length is 13 residues. Germline CDR1 SGHSA, CDR2 FRNQAP.

On this clone: The germline and genes are mouse ones. The missing CDR3 end, 1 residue past where the read stops, is filled in from the germline J gene. The rearrangement joins TRBV13-1 to TRBJ1-3; 11 bases agree with TRBD1. V gave up 0 bases and J gave up 3 bases; unmatched junction bases: 5. Looked up from germline, CDR1 is NSHNY and CDR2 is SYGAGN. The CDR3 is made up of 17 amino acids. Partial CDR3 DNA: TGTGCCAGCAGTGATGCACAGGACAGGGGGCTTGGAAATACGCTCTAT. As protein: CASSDAQDRGLGNTLY. The whole CDR3 is CASSDAQDRGLGNTLYF.

As concerns this clone: The germline and genes are mouse ones. The observed sequence ends 1 residue before the CDR3 terminus, with the missing tail filled in from the germline J gene. The chain joins TRBV13-2 to TRBJ2-2, with 11 nucleotides matching TRBD2. This CDR3 has 15 amino acids. Germline loops: CDR1 NNHNN, CDR2 SYGAGS (reference sequence). The V segment lost 3 bases and the J segment 2 bases; nucleotides outside the gene matches: 0. CDR3 loop: CASGGLGGNTGQLYF. The part of the CDR3 DNA that was read is TGTGCCAGCGGTGGACTGGGGGGGAACACCGGGCAGCTCTAC.

This clone was seen more than once but under ten times. The genes and germline here are from mouse. The read terminates 1 residue ahead of where the CDR3 ends, so the germline J gene completes it. This chain links TRBV30 with TRBJ2-7, with D possibly being TRBD1 or TRBD2 (5 bases each). This CDR3 comprises 12 residues. Germline V lookup: CDR1 SQVVS, CDR2 ANEGSEA. Trimming removed 0 bases at V and 6 bases at J, with 9 bases between. The CDR3 reads CSSRDGAPEQYF. CDR3 DNA (partial): TGTAGTTCTAGAGATGGGGCGCCTGAACAGTAC.

Remarks on this clone: All gene names here are mouse names. The DNA ends 1 residue before the CDR3 does, and the rest of the CDR3 is filled in from the germline J gene. V gene TRBV4 combines with J gene TRBJ2-5, with a tentative D call TRBD1 (6 bases). Germline loops: CDR1 LGHDT, CDR2 YNNKQL (reference sequence). V dropped 3 bases and J dropped 8 bases, with 12 bases sitting between them. This CDR3 is 13 amino acids long. The covered CDR3 bases are TGTGCCAGCAGCTATAATGTAGGGGGCACCCAGTAC. The encoded protein is CASSYNVGGTQY. The whole CDR3 region reads CASSYNVGGTQYF.

Concerning this clone itself: Genes and germline are mouse. The read is 1 residue too short to cover the CDR3 end, so that end is filled in from the germline J gene. The V gene is TRBV19, the J gene TRBJ1-3; a possible D gene is TRBD1 (6 bases). The CDR3 totals 16 residues. Germline CDR1 is FNHDT and CDR2 is SITEND (reference sequence). With 4 bases removed from V and 0 bases from J, the gap between germline ends came to 14 bases. The DNA read from the CDR3 is TGTGCCAGCAGTTACCGGGACAATAATTCTGGAAATACGCTCTAT. Translating it yields CASSYRDNNSGNTLY. The whole CDR3 region reads CASSYRDNNSGNTLYF.